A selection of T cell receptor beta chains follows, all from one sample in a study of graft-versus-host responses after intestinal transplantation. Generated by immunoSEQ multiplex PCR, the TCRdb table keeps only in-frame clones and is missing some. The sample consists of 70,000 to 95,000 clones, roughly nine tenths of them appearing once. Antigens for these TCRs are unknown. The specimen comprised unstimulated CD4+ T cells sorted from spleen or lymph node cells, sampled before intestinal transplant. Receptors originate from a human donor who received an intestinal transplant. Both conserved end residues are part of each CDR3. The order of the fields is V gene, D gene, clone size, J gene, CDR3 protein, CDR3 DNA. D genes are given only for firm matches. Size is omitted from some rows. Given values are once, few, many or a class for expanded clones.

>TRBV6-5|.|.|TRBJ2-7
CASSSQYEQYF
TGTGCCAGCAGTTCTCAGTACGAGCAGTACTTC
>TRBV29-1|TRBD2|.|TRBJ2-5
CSVETGGGLQETQYF
TGCAGCGTTGAAACCGGGGGGGGGTTACAAGAGACCCAGTACTTC
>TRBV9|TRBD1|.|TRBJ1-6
CASSPGGTASSYNSPLHF
TGTGCCAGCAGCCCTGGGGGGACAGCCAGCTCCTATAATTCACCCCTCCACTTT
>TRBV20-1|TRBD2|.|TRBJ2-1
CSAGGEQFF
TGCAGTGCGGGGGGGGAGCAGTTCTTC
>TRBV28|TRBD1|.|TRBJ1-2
CASSLIQGARGYTF
TGTGCCAGCAGTTTGATCCAGGGGGCACGAGGCTACACCTTC
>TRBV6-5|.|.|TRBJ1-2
CASSLTGYLYGYTF
TGTGCCAGCAGTTTAACAGGGTACCTCTATGGCTACACCTTC
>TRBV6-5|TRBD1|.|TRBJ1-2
CASSQKRQGSYGYTF
TGTGCCAGCAGCCAAAAACGACAGGGTAGCTATGGCTACACCTTC
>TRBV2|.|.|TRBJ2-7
CASSESGYEQYF
TGTGCCAGCAGTGAGTCGGGGTACGAGCAGTACTTC
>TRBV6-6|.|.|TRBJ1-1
CASSYAYTEAFF
TGTGCCAGCAGTTACGCGTACACTGAAGCTTTCTTT
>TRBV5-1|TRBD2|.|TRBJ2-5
CASRVSGGKETQYF
TGCGCCAGCAGGGTTAGCGGGGGGAAAGAGACCCAGTACTTC
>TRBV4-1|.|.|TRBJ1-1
CASSQDPVGGAFF
TGCGCCAGCAGCCAAGATCCGGTCGGGGGAGCTTTCTTT
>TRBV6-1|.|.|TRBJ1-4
CASSVGGLRSNEKLFF
TGTGCCAGCAGTGTGGGGGGGCTTCGAAGCAATGAAAAACTGTTTTTT
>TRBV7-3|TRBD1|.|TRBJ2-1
CASSLTGGSYNEQFF
TGTGCCAGCAGCCTGACAGGGGGTAGCTACAATGAGCAGTTCTTC
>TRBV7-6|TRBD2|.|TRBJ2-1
CASSPRPGLAEYNEQFF
TGTGCCAGCAGCCCCCGACCTGGACTAGCGGAATACAATGAGCAGTTCTTC
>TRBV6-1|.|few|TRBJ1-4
CASSEVGGGDEKLFF
TGTGCCAGCAGTGAAGTGGGAGGGGGGGATGAAAAACTGTTTTTT
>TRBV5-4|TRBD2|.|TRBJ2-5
CASSPEGLAGMKTQYF
TGTGCCAGCAGCCCGGAGGGACTAGCGGGGATGAAGACCCAGTACTTC
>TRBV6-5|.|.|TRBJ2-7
CASSDTTYEQYF
TGTGCCAGCAGTGACACAACATACGAGCAGTACTTC
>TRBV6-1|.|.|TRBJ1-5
CASREVYDQPQHF
TGTGCCAGCAGGGAGGTGTATGATCAGCCCCAGCATTTT
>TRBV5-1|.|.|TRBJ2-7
CASSLGSGYSYEQYF
TGCGCCAGCAGCTTGGGGTCAGGCTACTCCTACGAGCAGTACTTC
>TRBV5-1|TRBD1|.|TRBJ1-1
CASSPGGNTEAFF
TGCGCCAGCAGCCCAGGGGGGAACACTGAAGCTTTCTTT
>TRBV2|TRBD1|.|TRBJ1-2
CASSETGEGYTF
TGTGCCAGCAGTGAGACAGGGGAAGGCTACACCTTC
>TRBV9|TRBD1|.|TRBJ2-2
CASSVGGQGAGSTGELFF
TGTGCCAGCAGCGTAGGGGGACAGGGGGCAGGGAGCACCGGGGAGCTGTTTTTT
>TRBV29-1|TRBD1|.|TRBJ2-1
CSVEPGTVYNEQFF
TGCAGCGTTGAACCCGGGACAGTCTACAATGAGCAGTTCTTC
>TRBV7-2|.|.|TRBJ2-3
CASSLGPGTQYF
TGTGCCAGCAGCTTAGGTCCGGGTACGCAGTATTTT
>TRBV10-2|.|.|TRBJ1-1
CASSGGGNTEAFF
TGCGCCAGCAGCGGGGGGGGTAACACTGAAGCTTTCTTT
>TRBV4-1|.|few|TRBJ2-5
CASSPTGFGETQYF
TGCGCCAGCAGCCCTACGGGGTTCGGGGAGACCCAGTACTTC
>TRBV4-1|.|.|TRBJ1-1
CASSQDLRGDTEAFF
TGCGCCAGCAGCCAAGATCTAAGGGGTGACACTGAAGCTTTCTTT
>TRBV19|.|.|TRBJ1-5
CASSTTGLDQPQHF
TGTGCCAGTAGTACTACAGGGTTGGATCAGCCCCAGCATTTT
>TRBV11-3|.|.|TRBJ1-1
CASSPGGLTEPEAFF
TGTGCCAGCAGCCCCGGGGGACTAACAGAACCTGAAGCTTTCTTT
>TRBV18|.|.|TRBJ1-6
CASSPFRLPNSPLHF
TGTGCCAGCTCACCCTTCAGGCTTCCGAATTCACCCCTCCACTTT
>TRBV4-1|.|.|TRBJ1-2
CASSQESGVASWYGYTF
TGCGCCAGCAGCCAAGAGTCCGGGGTCGCGTCCTGGTATGGCTACACCTTC
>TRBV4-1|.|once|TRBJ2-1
CASSPDFGGSSYNEQFF
TGCGCCAGCAGTCCCGACTTTGGGGGGAGCTCCTACAATGAGCAGTTCTTC
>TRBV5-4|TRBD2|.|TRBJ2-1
CASSPRTSGVINEQFF
TGTGCCAGCAGCCCGCGGACTAGCGGGGTCATCAATGAGCAGTTCTTC
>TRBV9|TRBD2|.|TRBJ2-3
CASSMTSGETDTQYF
TGTGCCAGCAGTATGACTAGCGGGGAGACAGATACGCAGTATTTT
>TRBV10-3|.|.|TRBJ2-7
CAISESGRAYEQYF
TGTGCCATCAGTGAGAGCGGCAGAGCCTACGAGCAGTACTTC
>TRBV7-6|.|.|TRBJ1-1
CASSLTGNTEAFF
TGTGCCAGCAGCTTGACTGGGAACACTGAAGCTTTCTTT
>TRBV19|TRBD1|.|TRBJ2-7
CASSIAGGLLPHEQYF
TGTGCCAGTAGTATAGCAGGGGGCCTACTCCCCCACGAGCAGTACTTC
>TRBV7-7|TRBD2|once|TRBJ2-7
CASSLGEGRGYEQYF
TGTGCTAGCAGCTTAGGGGAGGGACGGGGCTACGAGCAGTACTTC
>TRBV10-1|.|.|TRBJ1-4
CASSATNEKLFF
TGCGCCAGCAGTGCGACAAATGAAAAACTGTTTTTT
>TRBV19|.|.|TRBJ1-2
CASSIQTDRPGDGYTF
TGTGCCAGTAGTATTCAAACTGACCGGCCGGGTGATGGCTACACCTTC
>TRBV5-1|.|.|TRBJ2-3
CASSLSAYGGGTDTQYF
TGCGCCAGCAGCTTGTCGGCTTACGGAGGTGGCACAGATACGCAGTATTTT
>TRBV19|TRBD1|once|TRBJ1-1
CASSLGTGGLRNTEAFF
TGTGCCAGTAGTCTAGGGACAGGGGGTCTGAGGAACACTGAAGCTTTCTTT
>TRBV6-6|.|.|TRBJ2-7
CASSYSQRSYEQYF
TGTGCCAGCAGTTACTCGCAGCGGTCCTACGAGCAGTACTTC
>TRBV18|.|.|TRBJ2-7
CASSPTGYHEQYF
TGTGCCAGCTCACCCACAGGTTACCACGAGCAGTACTTC
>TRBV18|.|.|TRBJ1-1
CASSPTIRDSNTEAFF
TGTGCCAGCTCACCAACAATCCGGGACTCGAACACTGAAGCTTTCTTT
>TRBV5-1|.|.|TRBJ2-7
CASSGGIEQYF
TGCGCCAGCAGCGGGGGGATCGAGCAGTACTTC
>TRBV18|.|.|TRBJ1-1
CASSPQDKNTEAFF
TGTGCCAGCTCACCGCAGGACAAGAACACTGAAGCTTTCTTT
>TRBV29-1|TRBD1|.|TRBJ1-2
CSVAGTAYNYGYTF
TGCAGCGTCGCCGGGACAGCCTATAACTATGGCTACACCTTC
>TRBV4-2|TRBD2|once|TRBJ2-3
CASSRGTSGVDTQYF
TGTGCCAGCAGCCGTGGGACTAGCGGGGTAGATACGCAGTATTTT
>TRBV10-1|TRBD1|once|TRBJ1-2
CASSRDRGSGGYTF
TGCGCCAGCAGTAGAGACAGGGGGTCCGGTGGCTACACCTTC
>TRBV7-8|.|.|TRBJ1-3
CASSLMGTSPNTIYF
TGTGCCAGCAGCTTAATGGGCACATCCCCGAACACCATATATTTT
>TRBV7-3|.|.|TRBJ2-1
CASRQDSSNEQFF
TGTGCCAGCAGACAGGACAGTTCCAATGAGCAGTTCTTC
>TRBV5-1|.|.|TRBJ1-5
CASSLGGGSNQPQHF
TGCGCCAGCAGCTTGGGTGGGGGGAGCAATCAGCCCCAGCATTTT